The 22 T cell receptor beta chains listed next were all sequenced from one sample in a study of blood T cell repertoires in COVID-19. The repertoire was sequenced with immunoSEQ multiplex PCR; TCRdb's copy has only in-frame clones and lacks some. The profile shows about 140,000 clones, roughly 73% of them singletons. The source material was peripheral blood. These TCRs come from a woman in her forties or fifties with active or convalescent COVID-19.

DNA of the CDR3: TGTGCCAGTAATAAGAACACTGAAGCTTTCTTT. It is translated as CASNKNTEAFF. The chain recombines TRBV19 with TRBJ1-1, with no clear D. V lost 7 bases and J 1 base, leaving 4 bases between the germline ends. The CDR3 has 11 residues. Germline V gene data show CDR1 as LNHDA and CDR2 as SQIVND (reference sequence).

The chain carries TRBV5-4 and TRBJ1-2, with 7 bases that match TRBD1. Germline CDR1 and CDR2: SGHNT and YYREEE (reference sequence). The CDR3 consists of 13 residues. Trimming took 4 bases from V and 3 from J; bases not matched to a gene: 3. The CDR3 loop is CASSLGGDYGYTF. The CDR3 DNA reads TGTGCCAGCAGCCTAGGGGGCGACTATGGCTACACCTTC.

Comments on this clone: This sample includes further DNA sequences coding for the same CDR3. The chain recombines TRBV5-1 with TRBJ2-5, with 7 nucleotides matching TRBD2. Germline V lookup: CDR1 SGHRS, CDR2 YFSETQ. The CDR3 length is 14 residues. J gave up 4 bases and V 0 bases, and 3 bases lay outside the gene matches. CDR3 protein: CASSLVAGVETQYF. DNA of the CDR3: TGCGCCAGCAGCTTGGTTGCGGGAGTAGAGACCCAGTACTTC.

The chain recombines TRBV4-3 with TRBJ2-4; TRBD1 matches at 8 bases. Trimming took 4 bases from V and 6 from J; bases not matched to a gene: 8. CDR3 length equals 15 residues. Germline CDR1 is LGHNA and CDR2 is YSLEER. CDR3 sequence: CASSLGGQAGNIQYF. The CDR3 nucleotides are TGCGCCAGCAGCCTCGGGGGACAGGCAGGAAACATTCAGTACTTC.

The gene calls are TRBV5-6 and TRBJ2-5; 12 nucleotides match TRBD2. Germline lookup yields CDR1 SGHDT and CDR2 YYEEEE. This CDR3 is built from 14 residues. The V and J ends lost 6 bases and 4 bases, in that order; junction bases with no gene match: 4. The CDR3 sequence: CASTSGGALETQYF. The DNA for the CDR3 is TGTGCCAGCACTAGCGGGGGGGCCTTAGAGACCCAGTACTTC.

CDR3 sequence reads: CASSLEQNQPQHF. The CDR3 nucleotides read TGTGCCAGCAGCTTAGAACAAAATCAGCCCCAGCATTTT. The rearrangement uses TRBV7-2 and TRBJ1-5; D is undetermined. Trimming removed 1 base at V and 4 bases at J, with 5 bases between. Germline CDR1 reads SGHTA; CDR2 reads FQGNSA. The CDR3 spans 13 residues.

The J gene is TRBJ2-2, the V gene TRBV2, with 7 bases lining up with TRBD2. CDR3 length equals 17 residues. V shed 8 bases and J 5 bases; nucleotides not matched to a gene: 17. From germline, CDR1 is SNHLY and CDR2 FYNNEI. The CDR3 region is CASAPGGRGVRTGELFF. The CDR3, as DNA: TGTGCCAGCGCCCCCGGGGGTCGGGGGGTACGGACCGGGGAGCTGTTTTTT.

This clone was found a few times. CDR3 loop: CASSLGPAGGQSDTQYF. CDR3 nucleotide sequence: TGTGCCAGCAGCTTAGGTCCAGCGGGAGGGCAATCAGATACGCAGTATTTT. J is TRBJ2-3 and V is TRBV7-3; 10 bases match TRBD2. The CDR3 spans 17 residues. V gave up 2 bases and J gave up 4 bases; unmatched junction bases: 9. CDR1 is SGHTA and CDR2 is FQGTGA in the germline V gene.

V is TRBV6-1 and J is TRBJ1-2; 7 nucleotides match TRBD1. Germline CDR1 is MNHNS and CDR2 is SASEGT. CDR3 length equals 12 residues. V was pared by 5 bases and J by 7 bases, with 4 bases of the junction left unmatched. As DNA, the CDR3 is TGTGCCAGCAGTTTCCGGGACAGTGGCTACACCTTC. It specifies CASSFRDSGYTF.

The rearrangement joins TRBV27 to TRBJ2-1, with a weak D call TRBD1 (5 bases). The CDR3 loop spans 14 amino acids. The germline V and J ends were trimmed by 7 bases and 4 bases, with 14 bases remaining between them. From germline, CDR1 is MNHEY and CDR2 SMNVEV (reference sequence). CDR3 bases: TGTGCCAGCACCCCACAGGCAGCTTACAATGAGCAGTTCTTC. Residues: CASTPQAAYNEQFF.

This clone has a handful of counts. This rearrangement joins TRBV24-1 to TRBJ1-2, with TRBD1 matching over 8 bases. The V segment lost 9 bases and the J segment 5 bases; nucleotides outside the gene matches: 4. This CDR3 is 12 amino acids long. Germline V CDR1 and CDR2: KGHDR, SFDVKD. The CDR3 loop is CATGTGGYGYTF. The CDR3 coding sequence is TGTGCCACCGGGACAGGAGGATATGGCTACACCTTC.

V and J are TRBV12-5 and TRBJ1-2, with unresolved D. From germline, CDR1 is LGHNT and CDR2 FRNRAP. The V end was cut by 2 bases, the J end by 4 bases, with 8 bases between. There are 13 residues in the CDR3. For the CDR3, the DNA is TGTGCTAGTGGTTTGCCGGTGGTCTATGGCTACACCTTC. Encoded protein: CASGLPVVYGYTF.

The chain couples TRBV7-2 to TRBJ1-2; 9 positions match TRBD1. From germline, CDR1 is SGHTA and CDR2 FQGNSA. V lost 5 bases and J lost 2; bases outside the gene matches: 6. The CDR3 extends over 15 amino acids. Here the CDR3 reads CASSPTGGGNYGYTF. CDR3 DNA sequence: TGTGCCAGCAGCCCGACAGGGGGTGGGAACTATGGCTACACCTTC.

This sequence joins TRBV24-1 and TRBJ1-1; 7 nucleotides line up with TRBD1. With V trimmed by 11 bases and J by 2 bases, 19 bases remained unmatched. From germline, CDR1 is KGHDR and CDR2 SFDVKD. This CDR3 is 17 amino acids long. CDR3 DNA sequence: TGTGCCAGTTGGCCGAAACTAGGGGGCCGTCGAAACACTGAAGCTTTCTTT. Its protein is CASWPKLGGRRNTEAFF.

The chain combines TRBV24-1 with TRBJ2-2, with a possible D match to TRBD2 (5 bases). The V gene lost 7 bases and the J gene lost 4 bases, with 21 bases spanning the gap. The germline V gene has CDR1 KGHDR and CDR2 SFDVKD. The CDR3 extends over 17 amino acids. The CDR3 protein is CATSDPSGPAGTGELFF. CDR3 in DNA: TGTGCCACCAGCGACCCTTCGGGTCCCGCGGGCACCGGGGAGCTGTTTTTT.

The chain joins TRBV4-3 to TRBJ2-2, with 10 bases identical to TRBD2. Germline V gives CDR1 LGHNA, CDR2 YSLEER. The CDR3 is made up of 19 amino acids. The V and J ends lost 0 bases and 1 base, in that order; junction bases with no gene match: 8. The CDR3 region is CASSQEAASGGLNTGELFF. The CDR3 DNA reads TGCGCCAGCAGCCAAGAGGCCGCTAGCGGGGGCCTGAACACCGGGGAGCTGTTTTTT.

V and J are TRBV11-2 and TRBJ2-5; TRBD2 is a possible D gene (7 bases). The germline V and J ends were trimmed by 4 bases and 1 base, with 16 bases remaining between them. Germline V gene sequence: CDR1 SGHAT, CDR2 FQNNGV. The CDR3 has 16 residues. The CDR3 reads CASSSQGRGVQETQYF. The CDR3 region has the DNA TGTGCCAGCAGCTCACAGGGACGGGGGGTCCAAGAGACCCAGTACTTC.

V and J are TRBV15 and TRBJ2-5, with 8 bases that match TRBD2. Germline V gene sequence: CDR1 LNHNV, CDR2 YYDKDF (reference sequence). This CDR3 region has 15 residues. The junction had 4 bases not matched to a gene; V was cut back by 0 bases and J by 4 bases. The CDR3 DNA is TGTGCCACCAGCAGAGATCGCGGGGGGATAGAGACCCAGTACTTC. This encodes CATSRDRGGIETQYF.

The CDR3 sequence: CASRRAGGGSDTQYF. The DNA for the CDR3 is TGTGCCAGCCGAAGGGCGGGGGGGGGCTCAGATACGCAGTATTTT. The rearrangement uses TRBV2 and TRBJ2-3, with 9 bases fitting TRBD2. This CDR3 comprises 15 residues. Looked up from germline, CDR1 is SNHLY and CDR2 is FYNNEI. Trimming at V came to 8 bases and at J to 4 bases, leaving 10 bases not matched to a gene.

Here the CDR3 reads CASSPRLGQGAEESGNTIYF. DNA for the CDR3: TGTGCCAGCTCACCACGATTAGGACAGGGGGCTGAGGAGTCTGGAAACACCATATATTTT. This chain links TRBV18 with TRBJ1-3; 11 nucleotides align to TRBD1. This CDR3 contains 20 residues. Per germline, CDR1 KGHSH and CDR2 LQKENI. The V and J ends lost 1 base and 1 base, in that order; junction bases with no gene match: 12.

The chain is built from TRBV4-1 and TRBJ1-1; TRBD1 agrees at 9 bases. Germline-derived CDR1 and CDR2 are MGHRA and YSYEKL. The V and J ends lost 1 base and 1 base, in that order; junction bases with no gene match: 1. The CDR3 sequence is 15 residues long. CDR3 sequence: CASSQGDRENTEAFF. The CDR3 DNA sequence: TGCGCCAGCAGCCAAGGGGACAGGGAGAACACTGAAGCTTTCTTT.

This clone was seen once. CDR3: CATSRDSEKTDTQYF. CDR3 bases: TGTGCCACCAGCAGAGATTCTGAGAAAACAGATACGCAGTATTTT. The chain carries TRBV15 and TRBJ2-3, with unresolved D. The germline V and J ends were trimmed by 0 bases and 3 bases, with 10 bases remaining between them. The CDR3 runs to 15 residues. The V gene's germline CDR1 is LNHNV and CDR2 YYDKDF (reference sequence).